Below, one T cell receptor beta chain is given with its context. Its antigen is undetermined. CDR1 is SGHDT and CDR2 is YYEEEE in the germline V gene. Trimming cost V 0 bases and J 0 bases, with 7 bases left between them. The CDR3 runs to 15 residues. The data stem from a study of somatic mutations in cytotoxic T cells in rheumatoid arthritis. In the study overall: T-cell populations stained with V beta antibodies were in some cases flow-sorted at nearly 100% purity, including V beta1+ cells that were sequenced for TCRB. Study-level results: Healthy controls showed no age-related rise in CD8+ clonality, whereas rheumatoid arthritis patients did. Rheumatoid arthritis patients were compared with age-matched healthy controls, and their CD8+ T-cell clonality did not differ significantly.

TCRdb keeps only in-frame clones here, not all; method: immunoSEQ multiplex PCR. The data hold some 25,000 clones, with 70% to 85% observed a single time. J is TRBJ2-1 and V is TRBV5-6; D remains unclear. This TCR was sampled from a woman between 18 and 30 years old in good health. The sample comprised CD8+ T cells sorted from blood. The DNA of the CDR3 is TGTGCCAGCAGCTTGGGCAGGAGCTCCTACAATGAGCAGTTCTTC. It encodes CASSLGRSSYNEQFF.